The 30 T cell receptor beta chains presented below share a single source sample, sequenced in a study of blood T cell repertoires in COVID-19. Libraries were prepared by immunoSEQ multiplex PCR; TCRdb keeps only in-frame clonotypes and omits some of them. The table records about 200,000 clones, around 86% of them present only once. Sample: PBMCs or T cells enriched from blood (not recorded which). All receptors derive from a woman between 40 and 55 years old with acute COVID-19.

The chain is built from TRBV7-2 and TRBJ1-4; D is perhaps TRBD1 (5 bases). The germline gives CDR1 SGHTA, CDR2 FQGNSA. Trimming took off 3 bases at V and 6 bases at J, with 14 bases between the two ends. CDR3 size: 15 residues. Here the CDR3 DNA reads TGTGCCAGCAGCTTGGTTGAGCAGGGTTATGAAAAACTGTTTTTT. Translation gives CASSLVEQGYEKLFF. Looking up the rest from reference TRBV7-2 and TRBJ1-4 gives the full variable domain: GAGVSQSPSNKVTEKGKDVELRCDPISGHTALYWYRQSLGQGLEFLIYFQGNSAPDKSGLPSDRFSAERTGGSVSTLTIQRTQQEDSAVYLCASSLVEQGYEKLFFGSGTQLSVL.

V gene TRBV5-1 combines with J gene TRBJ1-2, with unresolved D. The CDR3 is 14 amino acids. The V end lost 4 bases, the J end lost 1 base, and 11 bases lay between the germline ends. Germline V lookup: CDR1 SGHRS, CDR2 YFSETQ. CDR3 bases: TGCGCCAGCAGCCGCGGGAGAGTTAACTATGGCTACACCTTC. Encoded protein: CASSRGRVNYGYTF.

The chain links TRBV18 to TRBJ2-5; TRBD1 might be the D (6 bases). CDR3 length equals 13 residues. Germline CDR1 is KGHSH and CDR2 is LQKENI. Trimming removed 3 bases at V and 2 bases at J, with 7 bases between. This chain's CDR3 is CASSPQGQETQYF. CDR3 nucleotide sequence: TGTGCCAGCTCACCCCAGGGGCAAGAGACCCAGTACTTC.

This clone was recorded many times. The chain uses TRBV28 and TRBJ1-2, with D possibly matching TRBD1 (5 bases). The CDR3 length is 14 residues. The germline V and J ends were trimmed by 3 bases and 3 bases, with 11 bases remaining between them. CDR1 is MDHEN, CDR2 SYDVKM, per germline. CDR3 sequence (DNA): TGTGCCAGCAGTTTCCCCGACAGCTACTATGGCTACACCTTC. Protein product: CASSFPDSYYGYTF.

This clone has only a few counts. V gene TRBV9 combines with J gene TRBJ1-1; D remains ambiguous. The CDR3 loop spans 13 amino acids. The ends were cut back, 0 bases at V and 7 bases at J, with 10 bases in the middle. Germline V lookup: CDR1 SGDLS, CDR2 YYNGEE. CDR3 coding DNA: TGTGCCAGCAGCGTAGCGATGAACGGTGAAGCTTTCTTT. Its translation: CASSVAMNGEAFF.

V is TRBV9 and J is TRBJ2-7; 8 positions agree with TRBD2. With 0 bases clipped from V and 5 bases from J, the junction kept 7 bases outside the gene matches. The CDR3 covers 15 residues. The germline V gene has CDR1 SGDLS and CDR2 YYNGEE. CDR3 region: CASSVDSGRMNEQYF. The CDR3, as DNA: TGTGCCAGCAGCGTAGACAGCGGGAGAATGAACGAGCAGTACTTC.

The chain has TRBV7-2 and TRBJ1-1, with 7 bases lining up with TRBD1. The CDR3 totals 15 residues. The J segment lost 7 bases and the V segment lost 2 bases, leaving 10 bases of the junction unmatched. Germline values: CDR1 SGHTA, CDR2 FQGNSA. CDR3 sequence reads: CASSLKAGGLGEAFF. CDR3 coding DNA: TGTGCCAGCAGCTTAAAAGCAGGGGGGCTGGGTGAAGCTTTCTTT.

The chain employs TRBV6-1 and TRBJ2-3; 10 bases match TRBD1. The V gene end was trimmed by 3 bases and the J gene end by 5 bases; junction bases not matched to a gene: 2. Per the germline V gene, CDR1 is MNHNS and CDR2 is SASEGT. CDR3 length equals 14 residues. CDR3 coding DNA: TGTGCCAGCAGTGACCGGGACAGGGGAGATACGCAGTATTTT. This encodes CASSDRDRGDTQYF.

This chain joins TRBV7-9 and TRBJ2-7; D gene uncertain. Germline CDR1 SEHNR, CDR2 FQNEAQ (reference sequence). The CDR3 has 14 amino acids. Trimming stripped 6 bases from V and 2 bases from J, with 14 bases between. The DNA of the CDR3 is TGTGCCAGCAGTCCCCCCCCAGCGCCCTACGAGCAGTACTTC. Translation: CASSPPPAPYEQYF.

The chain employs TRBV13 and TRBJ1-2; 7 bases line up with TRBD1. The CDR3 contains 14 residues. Germline V gene data show CDR1 as PRHDT and CDR2 as FYEKMQ (reference sequence). The trim removed 6 bases at V and 8 bases at J, leaving 12 bases unmatched. For the CDR3, the DNA is TGTGCCAGCAGGAAACCCGACAGGGCTAAGGGCTACACCTTC. Translating gives CASRKPDRAKGYTF. The variable domain in full, with the rest retrieved from reference TRBV13 and TRBJ1-2, is AAGVIQSPRHLIKEKRETATLKCYPIPRHDTVYWYQQGPGQDPQFLISFYEKMQSDKGSIPDRFSAQQFSDYHSELNMSSLELGDSALYFCASRKPDRAKGYTFGSGTRLTVV.

The rearrangement links TRBV19 to TRBJ1-1; D ambiguous. The CDR3 length is 14 residues. CDR1 LNHDA and CDR2 SQIVND come from the germline V gene (reference sequence). The ends were cut back, 6 bases at V and 1 base at J, with 12 bases in the middle. The CDR3 bases are TGTGCCAGTAGGGAGGGAAGTAGGAACACTGAAGCTTTCTTT. It is translated as CASREGSRNTEAFF. Variable domain in full (rest from reference TRBV19 and TRBJ1-1): DGGITQSPKYLFRKEGQNVTLSCEQNLNHDAMYWYRQDPGQGLRLIYYSQIVNDFQKGDIAEGYSVSREKKESFPLTVTSAQKNPTAFYLCASREGSRNTEAFFGQGTRLTVV.

V gene TRBV4-1 combines with J gene TRBJ1-4; 9 nucleotides align to TRBD1. V was clipped by 4 bases and J by 7 bases; unmatched bases: 4. Germline CDR1 reads MGHRA; CDR2 reads YSYEKL. The CDR3 spans 14 residues. CDR3 in DNA: TGCGCCAGCAGCCCGGGACAGGGTGGTGAAAAACTGTTTTTT. This translates into CASSPGQGGEKLFF.

This chain connects TRBV3-1 (or the pseudogene TRBV3-2) to TRBJ1-3; no clear D gene. Germline CDR1 and CDR2: LGHDT and YNNKEL (reference sequence). The CDR3 is 16 amino acids. V shed 3 bases and J shed 2 bases, with 14 bases lying between them. This chain's CDR3 is CASSQTGGVAGNTIYF. The CDR3 DNA sequence: TGTGCCAGCAGCCAGACGGGAGGAGTGGCTGGAAACACCATATATTTT.

The chain employs TRBV5-1 and TRBJ2-1; no definite D call. The CDR3 runs 15 residues. Trimming took off 2 bases at V and 2 bases at J, with 11 bases between the two ends. Per the germline V gene, CDR1 is SGHRS and CDR2 is YFSETQ. The CDR3, as DNA: TGCGCCAGCAGCTTCCTCGGCGGTCCCTACAATGAGCAGTTCTTC. It translates to CASSFLGGPYNEQFF.

This clone occurred a few times. The chain couples TRBV5-5 to TRBJ1-3; D perhaps matches TRBD1 (6 bases). This CDR3 has 18 amino acids. The ends were cut back, 0 bases at V and 7 bases at J, with 23 bases in the middle. Per the germline V gene, CDR1 is SGHKS and CDR2 is YYEKEE (reference sequence). CDR3 region: CASSLGPGASESGNTIYF. The CDR3 DNA reads as TGTGCCAGCAGCTTGGGTCCAGGGGCCTCCGAAAGTGGTAACACCATATATTTT.

This rearrangement joins TRBV3-1 (or the pseudogene TRBV3-2) to TRBJ2-7; TRBD1 matches 7 bases. Per germline, CDR1 LGHDT and CDR2 YNNKEL (reference sequence). CDR3 size: 21 residues. The V gene end was trimmed by 0 bases and the J gene end by 5 bases; junction bases not matched to a gene: 25. The CDR3 loop reads CASSQEQTGRFSALVWDEQYF. As DNA, the CDR3 is TGTGCCAGCAGCCAAGAACAGACAGGGCGATTTAGCGCCCTAGTGTGGGACGAGCAGTACTTC.

This clone was picked up one time. The chain employs TRBV5-1 and TRBJ1-3; D is unresolved. This CDR3 spans 15 amino acids. V shed 1 base and J shed 6 bases, with 14 bases lying between them. Germline-derived CDR1 and CDR2 are SGHRS and YFSETQ. The CDR3 sequence: CASSLNGDPENTIYF. The CDR3 coding sequence is TGCGCCAGCAGCTTGAACGGGGATCCGGAAAACACCATATATTTT.

The rearrangement links TRBV28 to TRBJ2-1; D call uncertain. The CDR3 length is 13 residues. Trimming removed 6 bases at V and 3 bases at J, with 9 bases between. Germline V gives CDR1 MDHEN, CDR2 SYDVKM. The CDR3 DNA sequence: TGTGCCAGCAGCCCTCCGAGCTACAATGAGCAGTTCTTC. Translated, it gives CASSPPSYNEQFF.

The chain couples TRBV9 to TRBJ1-6, with D maybe TRBD1 (6 bases). Germline-derived CDR1 and CDR2 are SGDLS and YYNGEE. The V and J ends lost 0 bases and 6 bases respectively, with 10 bases between them. The CDR3 runs 15 residues. CDR3 protein: CASSVAGRGNSPLHF. Written as DNA, the CDR3 is TGTGCCAGCAGCGTAGCTGGCAGGGGTAATTCACCCCTCCACTTT. Using reference TRBV9 and TRBJ1-6 for the parts outside the CDR3, the full variable domain is DSGVTQTPKHLITATGQRVTLRCSPRSGDLSVYWYQQSLDQGLQFLIQYYNGEERAKGNILERFSAQQFPDLHSELNLSSLELGDSALYFCASSVAGRGNSPLHFGNGTRLTVT.

This clone was detected once. The gene calls are TRBV11-2 and TRBJ2-6, with a tentative D call TRBD1 (6 bases). Germline loops: CDR1 SGHAT, CDR2 FQNNGV. V dropped 5 bases and J dropped 4 bases, with 15 bases sitting between them. The CDR3 totals 16 residues. CDR3 sequence (DNA): TGTGCCAGCAGCCCCGTGACAGGTGGGGGGGCCAACGTCCTGACTTTC. Translated: CASSPVTGGGANVLTF.

The chain joins TRBV19 to TRBJ1-2; 11 bases match TRBD1. The germline V gene encodes CDR1 LNHDA and CDR2 SQIVND (reference sequence). Trimming took 5 bases from V and 4 from J; bases not matched to a gene: 9. The CDR3 runs 16 residues. The CDR3 region is CASSPSDRGRSYGYTF. CDR3 DNA sequence: TGTGCCAGTAGTCCTTCGGACAGGGGGCGCTCCTATGGCTACACCTTC.

V usage is TRBV19 and J usage is TRBJ2-2, with 8 bases identical to TRBD1. With 5 bases clipped from V and 1 base from J, the junction kept 6 bases outside the gene matches. The germline V gene encodes CDR1 LNHDA and CDR2 SQIVND (reference sequence). The CDR3 runs 16 residues. The CDR3 region is CASSPRGTGNTGELFF. The DNA of the CDR3 is TGTGCCAGTAGTCCCCGTGGGACAGGGAACACCGGGGAGCTGTTTTTT.

The J gene is TRBJ1-1, the V gene TRBV7-3; 7 positions match TRBD1. After removal of 0 bases from V and 5 bases from J, the junction contained 9 bases not matched to a gene. The CDR3 sequence is 16 residues long. CDR1 and CDR2 (germline): SGHTA, FQGTGA. The CDR3 DNA follows: TGTGCCAGCAGCTTAACGGTAAGGGGGCGAGGGACTGAAGCTTTCTTT. Protein: CASSLTVRGRGTEAFF.

This clone showed up just a few times. The rearrangement joins TRBV7-6 to TRBJ2-1, with D possibly being TRBD1 (5 bases). V lost 3 bases and J lost 7, with 16 bases in between. From germline, CDR1 is SGHVS and CDR2 FNYEAQ. This CDR3 has 15 residues. CDR3 nucleotides: TGTGCCAGCAGCTTCCAGGCAGGGCCCGCTAATGAGCAGTTCTTC. Its protein is CASSFQAGPANEQFF.

The chain uses TRBV7-8 and TRBJ2-3; maybe TRBD2 (5 bases). Germline V gene data show CDR1 as SGHVS and CDR2 as FQNEAQ. The CDR3 spans 13 residues. Trimming took off 4 bases at V and 6 bases at J, with 11 bases between the two ends. In DNA, the CDR3 is TGTGCCAGCAGCTCCCTACTAGGGGATACGCAGTATTTT. This codes for CASSSLLGDTQYF. Full variable domain (missing parts from reference TRBV7-8 and TRBJ2-3): GAGVSQSPRYKVAKRGQDVALRCDPISGHVSLFWYQQALGQGPEFLTYFQNEAQLDKSGLPSDRFFAERPEGSVSTLKIQRTQQEDSAVYLCASSSLLGDTQYFGPGTRLTVL.

Only a few counts were recorded for this clone. This rearrangement joins TRBV18 to TRBJ1-6, with TRBD1 matching 7 bases. There are 15 residues in the CDR3. In germline, CDR1 is KGHSH, CDR2 LQKENI. V lost 2 bases and J lost 10; bases outside the gene matches: 8. The CDR3 DNA reads TGTGCCAGCTCACCAAGACGGCAGGGGGAATCACCCCTCCACTTT. Protein sequence: CASSPRRQGESPLHF.

The genes are TRBV19 and TRBJ1-5; no definite D call. The CDR3 loop spans 15 amino acids. V dropped 0 bases and J dropped 0 bases, with 6 bases sitting between them. In germline, CDR1 is LNHDA, CDR2 SQIVND (reference sequence). The CDR3 DNA is TGTGCCAGTAGTATAGATCACGGTAGCAATCAGCCCCAGCATTTT. Its translation: CASSIDHGSNQPQHF.

The chain has TRBV28 and TRBJ1-6, with D perhaps matching TRBD1 (6 bases). In germline, CDR1 is MDHEN, CDR2 SYDVKM. The CDR3 extends over 12 amino acids. V gave up 7 bases and J gave up 7 bases, with 8 bases separating them. The CDR3: CASKGGNSPLHF. The CDR3 nucleotides read TGTGCCAGCAAGGGGGGGAATTCACCCCTCCACTTT.

V and J are TRBV12-3 or TRBV12-4 and TRBJ2-5, with TRBD2 matching over 7 bases. This CDR3 contains 11 residues. The J segment lost 7 bases and the V segment lost 5 bases, leaving 1 base of the junction unmatched. The CDR3 coding sequence is TGTGCCAGCAGTCAGCGGGGGACCCAGTACTTC. Residues: CASSQRGTQYF.

This clone turned up a few times. This rearrangement joins TRBV5-1 to TRBJ1-6; D remains unclear. With 0 bases removed from V and 13 bases from J, the gap between germline ends came to 11 bases. Germline CDR1 is SGHRS and CDR2 is YFSETQ. The CDR3 has 13 amino acids. The CDR3 region is CASSLALLSPLHF. CDR3 sequence (DNA): TGCGCCAGCAGCTTGGCCCTCCTTTCGCCCCTCCACTTT.